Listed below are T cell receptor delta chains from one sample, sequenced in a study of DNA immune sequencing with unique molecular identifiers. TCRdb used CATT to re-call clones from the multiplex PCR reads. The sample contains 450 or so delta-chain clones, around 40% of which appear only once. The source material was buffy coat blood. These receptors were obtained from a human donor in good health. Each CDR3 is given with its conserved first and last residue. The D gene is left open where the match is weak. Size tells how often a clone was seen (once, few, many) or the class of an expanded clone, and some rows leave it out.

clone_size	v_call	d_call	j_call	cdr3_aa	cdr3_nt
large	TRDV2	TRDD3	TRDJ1	CACDPLLTGGYPSTDKLIF	TGTGCCTGTGATCCCCTTCTTACTGGGGGATACCCGAGCACCGATAAACTCATCTTT
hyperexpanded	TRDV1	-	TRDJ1	CALGEHGLTTLIYSPNTDKLIF	TGTGCTCTTGGGGAACATGGCCTAACTACCCTGATCTACTCCCCTAACACCGATAAACTCATCTTT
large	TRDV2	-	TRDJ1	CACDAPGGKYTDKLIF	TGTGCCTGTGACGCCCCCGGGGGGAAGTACACCGATAAACTCATCTTT
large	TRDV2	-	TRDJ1	CACDTVSRRGEEYTDKLIF	TGTGCCTGTGACACCGTTTCGCGAAGGGGGGAGGAGTACACCGATAAACTCATCTTT
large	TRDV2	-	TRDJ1	CACGVPSPRSPSKLIF	TGTGCCTGTGGGGTTCCTTCGCCCAGGTCGCCCTCTAAACTCATCTTT
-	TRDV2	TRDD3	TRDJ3	CACDTVPYGSTGGYGWDTRQMFF	TGTGCCTGTGACACCGTGCCCTACGGTAGTACTGGGGGATACGGCTGGGACACCCGACAGATGTTTTTT
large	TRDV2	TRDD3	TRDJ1	CACDTVLRTGGSPTDKLIF	TGTGCCTGTGACACTGTTCTTCGTACTGGGGGATCCCCTACCGATAAACTCATCTTT
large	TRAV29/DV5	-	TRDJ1	CSVLLCSTNYALPTPTGGSDKLIF	-
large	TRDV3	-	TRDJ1	CAFSPTLPKTFVRTDKLIF	TGTGCCTTTAGTCCTACTCTGCCAAAAACCTTTGTTCGGACCGATAAACTCATCTTT
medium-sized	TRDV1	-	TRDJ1	CALGELEALPIWGWTSYTDKLIF	TGTGCTCTTGGGGAACTAGAGGCGTTGCCTATTTGGGGTTGGACATCGTACACCGATAAACTCATCTTT
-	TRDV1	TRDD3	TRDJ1	CALGESGACLGDTAPGFLWTDNLIF	TGTGCTCTTGGGGAATCTGGCGCATGTCTGGGGGATACCGCCCCGGGCTTCTTATGGACCGATAACCTCATCTTT
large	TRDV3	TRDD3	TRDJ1	CAFQVLRTHWGIRGGFGCTYTDKLIF	TGTGCCTTTCAAGTCCTACGGACCCATTGGGGGATACGAGGGGGGTTCGGGTGTACCTACACCGATAAACTCATCTTT
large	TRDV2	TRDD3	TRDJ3	CACDSVLGDTSGSWDTRQMFF	TGTGCCTGTGACAGCGTACTGGGGGATACGTCCGGCTCCTGGGACACCCGACAGATGTTTTTC
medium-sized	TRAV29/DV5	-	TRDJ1	CSVLLCSKRPDPRGWVTYTDKLIF	-
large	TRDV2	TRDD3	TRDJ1	CACDPLGDTISTDKLIF	TGTGCCTGTGACCCACTGGGGGATACAATCTCCACCGATAAACTCATCTTT
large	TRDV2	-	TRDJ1	CACDTVFLGSVGATDKLIF	TGTGCCTGTGACACCGTATTCTTGGGGTCGGTGGGGGCTACCGATAAACTCATCTTT
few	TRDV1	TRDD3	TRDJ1	CALGDWACLLLWGTGSTDKLIF	TGTGCTCTTGGGGACTGGGCCTGCCTACTTTTATGGGGGACTGGTTCCACCGATAAACTCATCTTT
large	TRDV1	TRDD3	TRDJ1	CALGEPRWGSTDKLIF	TGTGCTCTTGGGGAACCCCGCTGGGGGTCCACCGATAAACTCATCTTT
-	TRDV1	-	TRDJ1	CALGVWRPSGHPTDYTDKLIF	TGTGCTCTTGGGGTCTGGCGGCCTTCCGGACATCCGACGGATTACACCGATAAACTCATCTTT
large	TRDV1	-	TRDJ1	CALGELEYLRLAAIRGLIF	TGTGCTCTTGGGGAACTAGAGTACCTGCGATTAGCTGCAATAAGGGGTCTCATCTTT
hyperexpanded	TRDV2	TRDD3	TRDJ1	CACDTRGNWGSPYTDKLIF	TGTGCCTGTGACACCAGAGGTAACTGGGGGTCACCTTACACCGATAAACTCATCTTT
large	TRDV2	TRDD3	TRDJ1	CACDSLGDGGDKLIF	TGTGCCTGTGACTCACTGGGGGACGGGGGTGATAAACTCATCTTT
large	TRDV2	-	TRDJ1	CACDTVGGYTDKLIF	TGTGCCTGTGACACCGTTGGGGGGTACACCGATAAACTCATCTTT
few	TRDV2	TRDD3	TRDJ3	CACDTGELTGGYARDTRQMFF	TGTGCCTGTGACACCGGGGAACTAACTGGGGGATACGCCCGGGACACCCGACAGATGTTTTTC
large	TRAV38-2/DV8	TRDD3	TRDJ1	CAYRSPYPYLRLGEIKDNTDKLIF	TGTGCTTATAGGAGCCCCTACCCTTACCTACGACTGGGGGAGATAAAGGACAATACCGATAAACTCATCTTT
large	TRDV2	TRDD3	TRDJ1	CSGGDTQSTDKLIF	TGTTCGGGGGGGGATACGCAGAGCACCGATAAACTCATCTTT
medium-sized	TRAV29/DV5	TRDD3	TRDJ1	CAAPVDWGIRKVLRLIF	TGTGCAGCCCCCGTCGACTGGGGGATACGCAAGGTGTTAAGACTCATCTTT
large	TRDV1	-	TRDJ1	CALGPFLPSWGTAMYTDKLIF	TGTGCTCTTGGTCCCTTCCTTCCCTCCTGGGGGACAGCGATGTACACCGATAAACTCATCTTT
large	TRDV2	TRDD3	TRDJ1	CACDKVSSGGYDDKLIF	TGTGCCTGTGACAAGGTATCCTCTGGGGGATACGACGATAAACTCATCTTT
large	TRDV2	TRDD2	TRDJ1	CACESLPTESGITTDKLIF	TGTGCCTGTGAAAGCCTTCCTACGGAGAGTGGGATAACCACCGATAAACTCATCTTT
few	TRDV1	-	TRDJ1	CALGEAVQGSGGLPTFGLYWGLPYTDKLIF	TGTGCTCTTGGGGAAGCGGTTCAAGGAAGTGGAGGCCTTCCTACGTTCGGGCTATACTGGGGGCTCCCGTACACCGATAAACTCATCTTT